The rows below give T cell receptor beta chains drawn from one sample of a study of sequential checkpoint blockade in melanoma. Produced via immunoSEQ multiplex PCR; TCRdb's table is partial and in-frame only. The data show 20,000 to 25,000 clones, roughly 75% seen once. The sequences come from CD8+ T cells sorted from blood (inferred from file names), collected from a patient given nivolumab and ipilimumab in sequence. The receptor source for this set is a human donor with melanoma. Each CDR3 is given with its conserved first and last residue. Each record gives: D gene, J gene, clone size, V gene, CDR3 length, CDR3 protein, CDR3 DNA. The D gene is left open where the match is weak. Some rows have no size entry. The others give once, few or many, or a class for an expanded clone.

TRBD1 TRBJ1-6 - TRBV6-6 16 CASRYRQGSYNSPLHF TGTGCCAGCAGATACAGACAGGGCTCCTATAATTCACCCCTCCACTTT
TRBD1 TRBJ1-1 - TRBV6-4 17 CASSLRQGMPLDAEAFF TGTGCCAGCAGTTTACGACAGGGAATGCCCCTTGACGCTGAAGCTTTCTTT
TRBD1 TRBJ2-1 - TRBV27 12 CASRGDSQEQFF TGTGCCAGCAGGGGGGACAGTCAGGAGCAGTTCTTC
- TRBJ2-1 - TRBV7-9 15 CASSLVLGAAHEQFF TGTGCCAGCAGCTTAGTATTAGGAGCAGCCCATGAGCAGTTCTTC
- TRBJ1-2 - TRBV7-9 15 CASSAIEGQAYGYTF TGTGCCAGCAGCGCGATTGAGGGTCAGGCCTATGGCTACACCTTC
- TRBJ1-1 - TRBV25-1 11 CASSDVREAFF TGTGCCAGCAGTGACGTCCGGGAAGCTTTCTTT
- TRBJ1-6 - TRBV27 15 CASTSWATYNSPLHF TGTGCCAGCACCTCATGGGCCACCTATAATTCACCCCTCCACTTT
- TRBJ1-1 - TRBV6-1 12 CASIVGGTEAFF TGTGCCAGCATTGTGGGGGGCACTGAAGCTTTCTTT
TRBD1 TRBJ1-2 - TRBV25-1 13 CAGSAGTGEGYTF TGTGCCGGCAGTGCTGGGACAGGGGAAGGCTACACCTTC
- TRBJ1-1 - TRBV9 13 CASSVLGGDEAFF TGTGCCAGCAGCGTATTAGGGGGGGATGAAGCTTTCTTT
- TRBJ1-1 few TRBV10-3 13 CAIDSEIGTEAFF TGTGCCATCGACAGCGAAATTGGTACTGAAGCTTTCTTT
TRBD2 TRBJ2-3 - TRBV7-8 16 CASSLVLAGLRDTQYF TGTGCCAGCAGCTTAGTCTTAGCGGGGCTGAGGGATACGCAGTATTTT
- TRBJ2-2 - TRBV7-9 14 CASSLALSTGELFF TGTGCCAGCAGCTTAGCGTTGAGCACCGGGGAGCTGTTTTTT
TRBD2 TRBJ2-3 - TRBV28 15 CASSFTSGVLDTQYF TGTGCCAGCAGTTTTACTAGCGGGGTCCTAGATACGCAGTATTTT
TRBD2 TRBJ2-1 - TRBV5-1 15 CASSLEASGGHEQFF TGCGCCAGCAGCTTGGAGGCTAGCGGAGGCCATGAGCAGTTCTTC
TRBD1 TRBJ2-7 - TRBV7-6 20 CASSLNEISETGSFIYEQYF TGTGCCAGCAGCTTAAACGAGATCTCCGAGACAGGGAGTTTCATCTACGAGCAGTACTTC
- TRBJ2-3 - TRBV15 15 CATSSLGGETDTQYF TGTGCCACCAGCAGCCTGGGGGGAGAAACAGATACGCAGTATTTT
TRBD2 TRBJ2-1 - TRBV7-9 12 CANLAGYNEQFF TGTGCCAACCTAGCGGGCTACAATGAGCAGTTCTTC
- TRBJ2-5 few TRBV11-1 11 CASSPGETQYF TGTGCCAGCAGCCCCGGGGAGACCCAGTACTTC
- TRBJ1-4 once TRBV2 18 CASSDDVGQPTTNEKLFF TGTGCCAGCAGTGATGATGTTGGACAGCCTACAACTAATGAAAAACTGTTTTTT
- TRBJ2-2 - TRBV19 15 CASSIPQGLTGELFF TGTGCCAGTAGTATCCCTCAGGGATTAACCGGGGAGCTGTTTTTT
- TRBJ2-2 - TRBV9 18 CASSVARVSGADTGELFF TGTGCCAGCAGCGTAGCCAGGGTGTCGGGCGCGGACACCGGGGAGCTGTTTTTT
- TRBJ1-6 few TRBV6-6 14 CASSPSSYNSPLHF TGTGCCAGCAGTCCTAGCTCCTATAATTCACCCCTCCACTTT
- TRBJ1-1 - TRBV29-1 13 CSVESGSPLEAFF TGCAGCGTTGAATCGGGTTCCCCACTTGAAGCTTTCTTT
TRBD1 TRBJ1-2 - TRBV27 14 CASSPDRANYGYTF TGTGCCAGCAGTCCTGACAGGGCTAACTATGGCTACACCTTC
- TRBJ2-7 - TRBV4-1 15 CASSQEESSPYEQYF TGTGCCAGCAGCCAAGAGGAGTCTAGCCCCTACGAGCAGTACTTC
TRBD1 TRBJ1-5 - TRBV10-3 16 CAISELITGGNQPQHF TGTGCCATCAGTGAGTTGATAACAGGGGGAAATCAGCCCCAGCATTTT
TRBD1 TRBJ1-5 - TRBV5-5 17 CASSLQQGVFGNQPQHF TGTGCCAGCAGCTTGCAACAGGGGGTGTTTGGCAATCAGCCCCAGCATTTT
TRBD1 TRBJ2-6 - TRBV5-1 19 CASSPQGQGSLSGANVLTF TGCGCCAGCAGCCCACAGGGACAGGGCTCGCTCTCTGGGGCCAACGTCCTGACTTTC
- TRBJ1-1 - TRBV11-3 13 CASSRGSATEAFF TGTGCCAGCAGCAGGGGGTCGGCCACTGAAGCTTTCTTT
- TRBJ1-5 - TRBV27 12 CASSFVNQPQHF TGTGCCAGCAGTTTCGTAAATCAGCCCCAGCATTTT
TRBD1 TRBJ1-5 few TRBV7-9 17 CASSSTETGISNQPQHF TGTGCCAGCAGCTCCACCGAGACAGGGATTAGCAATCAGCCCCAGCATTTT
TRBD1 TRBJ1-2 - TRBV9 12 CASSVTGGGYTF TGTGCCAGCAGCGTAACAGGGGGCGGCTACACCTTC
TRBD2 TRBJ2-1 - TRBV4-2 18 CASSQVVSGGSSYNEQFF TGTGCCAGCAGCCAAGTTGTCAGCGGGGGAAGCTCCTACAATGAGCAGTTCTTC
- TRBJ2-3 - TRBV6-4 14 CASSEGALTDTQYF TGTGCCAGCAGTGAGGGGGCCCTAACAGATACGCAGTATTTT
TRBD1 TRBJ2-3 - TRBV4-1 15 CASRGQGFSTDTQYF TGCGCCAGCAGGGGACAGGGGTTTAGCACAGATACGCAGTATTTT
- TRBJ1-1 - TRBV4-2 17 CASSRTAVAGQNTEAFF TGTGCCAGCAGCCGAACGGCAGTGGCAGGGCAGAACACTGAAGCTTTCTTT
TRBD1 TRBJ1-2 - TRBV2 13 CASKDRGSYGYTF TGTGCCAGCAAGGACAGGGGGTCGTATGGCTACACCTTC
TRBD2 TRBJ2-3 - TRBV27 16 CASSLGTTPSTDTQYF TGTGCCAGCAGCCTTGGGACTACTCCAAGCACAGATACGCAGTATTTT
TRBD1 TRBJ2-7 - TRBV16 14 CASSPGTGSYEQYF TGTGCCAGCAGCCCCGGGACAGGCTCCTACGAGCAGTACTTC
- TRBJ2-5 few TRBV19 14 CASSIDLTGETQYF TGTGCCAGTAGTATAGATCTAACCGGAGAGACCCAGTACTTC
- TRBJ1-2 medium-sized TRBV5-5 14 CASSVADSFYGYTF TGTGCCAGCAGCGTCGCTGACAGCTTCTATGGCTACACCTTC
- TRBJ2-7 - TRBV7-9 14 CASTRSGQLYEQYF TGTGCCAGCACCCGCTCCGGACAGCTTTACGAGCAGTACTTC
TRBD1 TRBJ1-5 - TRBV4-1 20 CASSQSGDRGQENSNQPQHF TGCGCCAGCAGCCAATCAGGGGACAGGGGACAAGAAAATAGCAATCAGCCCCAGCATTTT
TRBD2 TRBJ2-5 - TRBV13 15 CASSSAGGASETQYF TGTGCCAGCAGCTCGGCGGGAGGGGCGTCAGAGACCCAGTACTTC
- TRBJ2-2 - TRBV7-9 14 CASSRSLGTGELFF TGTGCCAGCAGCCGTTCACTAGGTACCGGGGAGCTGTTTTTT
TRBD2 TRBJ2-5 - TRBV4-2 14 CASSQEALAGTQYF TGTGCCAGCAGCCAAGAGGCACTAGCGGGGACCCAGTACTTC
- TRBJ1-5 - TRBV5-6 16 CASSLAGSWSNQPQHF TGTGCCAGCAGCTTGGCGGGGAGTTGGAGCAATCAGCCCCAGCATTTT
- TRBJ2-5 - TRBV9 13 CASSATNQETQYF TGTGCCAGCAGCGCGACTAACCAAGAGACCCAGTACTTC
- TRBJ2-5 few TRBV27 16 CASRSAGEEYQETQYF TGTGCCAGCAGGTCGGCAGGGGAAGAGTACCAAGAGACCCAGTACTTC
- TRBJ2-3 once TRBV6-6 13 CASSPRAPDTQYF TGTGCCAGCAGCCCTAGAGCCCCAGATACGCAGTATTTT
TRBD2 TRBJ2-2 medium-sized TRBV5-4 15 CASSGGVTNTGELFF TGTGCCAGCAGCGGGGGGGTTACGAACACCGGGGAGCTGTTTTTT